These 10 T cell receptor beta chains were all obtained from the same sample, sequenced in a study of blood T cell repertoires in COVID-19. Sequencing was performed with immunoSEQ multiplex PCR; in TCRdb, only in-frame clones are kept and a portion is missing. The sample lists approximately 58,000 clones, more than 75% occurring once. The sample comprised peripheral blood. All receptors come from a man between 35 and 55 years old with active COVID-19.

The chain employs TRBV27 and TRBJ2-3; no firm D call. CDR1 is MNHEY and CDR2 is SMNVEV in the germline V gene (reference sequence). V gave up 3 bases and J gave up 5 bases, with 9 bases separating them. CDR3 size: 13 residues. The CDR3 coding sequence is TGTGCCAGCAGTTTTTCTAGTAGAGATACGCAGTATTTT. This sequence encodes CASSFSSRDTQYF.

J is TRBJ2-7 and V is TRBV20-1; no definite D call. V was pared by 0 bases and J by 4 bases, with 4 bases between. The CDR3 consists of 11 residues. The V gene's germline CDR1 is DFQATT and CDR2 SNEGSKA (reference sequence). The CDR3 nucleotides read TGCAGTGCTAGAGACCTTTACGAGCAGTACTTC. Protein sequence: CSARDLYEQYF.

This chain links TRBV6-1 with TRBJ2-3; TRBD1 agrees at 7 bases. After removal of 0 bases from V and 5 bases from J, the junction contained 2 bases not matched to a gene. This CDR3 is built from 14 residues. In germline, CDR1 is MNHNS, CDR2 SASEGT. The CDR3 loop is CASSEAGGEDTQYF. The DNA for the CDR3 is TGTGCCAGCAGTGAAGCAGGGGGCGAAGATACGCAGTATTTT.

Concerning this clone itself: Relative to the germline gene, one junction end is altered; a read error may explain this. This chain links TRBV9 with TRBJ2-7; maybe TRBD2 (6 bases). Germline CDR1 and CDR2: SGDLS and YYNGEE. The CDR3 length is 16 residues. The CDR3 spells CASSVGAVAVTYEQCF. CDR3 sequence (DNA): TGTGCCAGCAGCGTAGGGGCGGTAGCGGTGACCTACGAGCAGTGCTTC.

The chain employs TRBV7-6 and TRBJ2-3, with TRBD1 identical over 7 bases. The germline V gene encodes CDR1 SGHVS and CDR2 FNYEAQ. The CDR3 is 15 amino acids. V shed 7 bases, J shed 5 bases, and the junction held 12 bases outside the gene matches. CDR3 in DNA: TGTGCCAGCACCCTAGGGGGCGGGCCTGGAGATACGCAGTATTTT. It encodes CASTLGGGPGDTQYF.

The gene calls are TRBV2 and TRBJ2-2; 7 bases line up with TRBD1. Germline assignment: CDR1 SNHLY and CDR2 FYNNEI. The V segment lost 5 bases and the J segment 0 bases; nucleotides outside the gene matches: 12. The CDR3 sequence is 18 residues long. The CDR3: CASSRTGPPFANTGELFF. The CDR3, as DNA: TGTGCCAGCAGTAGGACAGGACCCCCTTTCGCGAACACCGGGGAGCTGTTTTTT.

The chain joins TRBV6-4 to TRBJ2-3; 11 bases map to TRBD2. Germline V gives CDR1 MRHNA, CDR2 SNTAGT. The CDR3 consists of 15 residues. Trimming removed 0 bases from V and 4 bases from J; junction bases left unmatched: 0. The CDR3, as DNA: TGTGCCAGCAGTGACTCTAGCGGGAGGGCAGATACGCAGTATTTT. Amino acid sequence: CASSDSSGRADTQYF.

V and J are TRBV9 and TRBJ2-5; 8 nucleotides match TRBD2. CDR3 length: 15 amino acids. Germline CDR1 SGDLS, CDR2 YYNGEE. J lost 4 bases, V lost 4 bases, and 9 bases had no gene match. The CDR3: CASSLTGGGRETQYF. CDR3 DNA: TGTGCCAGCAGCCTAACGGGAGGGGGAAGAGAGACCCAGTACTTC.

CDR3 coding DNA: TGCGCCAGCAGCCAAGATGAAGCGCTGACCTACGAGCAGTACTTC. It codes for CASSQDEALTYEQYF. The V and J genes are TRBV4-1 and TRBJ2-7; D gene unclear. The CDR3 spans 15 residues. V was shortened by 0 bases and J by 2 bases, with 11 bases between the two germline ends. In germline, CDR1 is MGHRA, CDR2 YSYEKL.

This chain links TRBV10-3 with TRBJ2-2; perhaps TRBD2 as D (6 bases). This CDR3 spans 17 amino acids. V lost 7 bases to trimming and J lost 0 bases, with 18 bases between them. Germline V gene data show CDR1 as ENHRY and CDR2 as SYGVKD. The CDR3 sequence is CAITSDIGHANTGELFF. CDR3 coding DNA: TGTGCCATCACTAGCGACATCGGACACGCGAACACCGGGGAGCTGTTTTTT.